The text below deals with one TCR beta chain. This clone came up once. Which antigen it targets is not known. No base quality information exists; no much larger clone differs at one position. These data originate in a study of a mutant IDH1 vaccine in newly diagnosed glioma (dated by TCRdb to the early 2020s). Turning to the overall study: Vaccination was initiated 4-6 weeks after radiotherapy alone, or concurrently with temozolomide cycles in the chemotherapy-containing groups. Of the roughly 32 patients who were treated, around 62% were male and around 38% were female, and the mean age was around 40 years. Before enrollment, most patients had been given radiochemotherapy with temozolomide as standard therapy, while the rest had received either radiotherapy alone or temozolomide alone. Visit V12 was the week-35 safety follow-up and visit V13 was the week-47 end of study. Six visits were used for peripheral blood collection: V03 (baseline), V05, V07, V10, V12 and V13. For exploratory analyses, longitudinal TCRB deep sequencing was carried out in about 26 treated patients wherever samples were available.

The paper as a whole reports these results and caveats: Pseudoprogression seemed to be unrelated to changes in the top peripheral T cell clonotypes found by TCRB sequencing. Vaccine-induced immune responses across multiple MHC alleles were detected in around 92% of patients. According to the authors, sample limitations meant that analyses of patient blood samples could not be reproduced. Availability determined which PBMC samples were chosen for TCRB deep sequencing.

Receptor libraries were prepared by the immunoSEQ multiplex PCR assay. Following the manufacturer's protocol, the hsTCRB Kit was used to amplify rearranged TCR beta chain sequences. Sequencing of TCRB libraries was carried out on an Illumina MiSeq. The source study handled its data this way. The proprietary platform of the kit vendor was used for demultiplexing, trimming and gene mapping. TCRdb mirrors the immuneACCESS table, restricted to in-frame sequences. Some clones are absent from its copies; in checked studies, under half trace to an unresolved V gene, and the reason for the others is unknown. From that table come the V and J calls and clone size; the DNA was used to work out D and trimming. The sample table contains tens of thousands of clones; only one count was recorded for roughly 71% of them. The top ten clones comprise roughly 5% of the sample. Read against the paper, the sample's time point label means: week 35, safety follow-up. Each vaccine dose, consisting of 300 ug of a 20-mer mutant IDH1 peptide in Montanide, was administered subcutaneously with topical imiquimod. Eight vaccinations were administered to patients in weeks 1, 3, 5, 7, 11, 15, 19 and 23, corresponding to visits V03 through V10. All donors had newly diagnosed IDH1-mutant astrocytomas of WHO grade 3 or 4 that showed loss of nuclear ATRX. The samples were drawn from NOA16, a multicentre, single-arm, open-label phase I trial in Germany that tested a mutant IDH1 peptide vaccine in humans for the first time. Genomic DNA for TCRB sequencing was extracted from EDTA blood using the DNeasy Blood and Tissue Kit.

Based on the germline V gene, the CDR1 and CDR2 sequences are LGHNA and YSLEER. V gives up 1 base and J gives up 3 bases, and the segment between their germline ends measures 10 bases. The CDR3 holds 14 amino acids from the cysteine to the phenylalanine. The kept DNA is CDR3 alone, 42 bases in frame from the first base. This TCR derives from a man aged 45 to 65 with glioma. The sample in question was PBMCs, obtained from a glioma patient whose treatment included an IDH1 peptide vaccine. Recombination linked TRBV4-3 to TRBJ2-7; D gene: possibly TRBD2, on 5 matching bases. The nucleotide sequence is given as TGCGCCAGCAGCCAAGCATCGGGGTTCTACGAGCAGTACTTC. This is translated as CASSQASGFYEQYF.